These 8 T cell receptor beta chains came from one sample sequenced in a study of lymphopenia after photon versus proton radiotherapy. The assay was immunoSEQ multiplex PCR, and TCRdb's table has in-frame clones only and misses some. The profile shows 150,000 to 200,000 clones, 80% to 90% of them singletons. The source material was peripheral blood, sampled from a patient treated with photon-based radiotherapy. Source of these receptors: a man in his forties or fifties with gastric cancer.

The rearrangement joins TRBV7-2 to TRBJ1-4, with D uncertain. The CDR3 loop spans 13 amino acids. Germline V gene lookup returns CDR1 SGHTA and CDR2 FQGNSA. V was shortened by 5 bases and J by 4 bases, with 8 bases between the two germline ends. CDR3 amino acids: CASSTRGNEKLFF. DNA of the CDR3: TGTGCCAGCAGCACCCGCGGTAATGAAAAACTGTTTTTT. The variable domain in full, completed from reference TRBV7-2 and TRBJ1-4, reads GAGVSQSPSNKVTEKGKDVELRCDPISGHTALYWYRQSLGQGLEFLIYFQGNSAPDKSGLPSDRFSAERTGGSVSTLTIQRTQQEDSAVYLCASSTRGNEKLFFGSGTQLSVL.

CDR3 in DNA: TGTGCCAGCAGCCCCCGTGTGGGGGAGGGCACCGGGGAGCTGTTTTTT. Translation gives CASSPRVGEGTGELFF. The genes are TRBV11-3 and TRBJ2-2; 7 nucleotides agree with TRBD2. The germline CDR1 and CDR2 sequences are SGHNT and YENEEA. CDR3 length equals 16 residues. The junction had 10 bases not matched to a gene; V was cut back by 5 bases and J by 4 bases.

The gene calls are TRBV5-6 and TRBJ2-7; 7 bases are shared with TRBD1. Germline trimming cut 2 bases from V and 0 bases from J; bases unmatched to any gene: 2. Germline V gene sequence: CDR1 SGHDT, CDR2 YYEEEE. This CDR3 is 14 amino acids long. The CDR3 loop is CASSFGTASYEQYF. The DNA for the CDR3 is TGTGCCAGCAGCTTTGGGACAGCCTCCTACGAGCAGTACTTC.

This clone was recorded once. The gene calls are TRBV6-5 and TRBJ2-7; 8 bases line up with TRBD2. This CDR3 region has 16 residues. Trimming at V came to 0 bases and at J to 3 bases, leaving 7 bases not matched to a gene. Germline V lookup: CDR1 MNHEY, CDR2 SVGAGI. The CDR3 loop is CASSYSRSGTSYEQYF. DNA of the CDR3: TGTGCCAGCAGTTACTCGAGGAGCGGGACTAGCTACGAGCAGTACTTC.

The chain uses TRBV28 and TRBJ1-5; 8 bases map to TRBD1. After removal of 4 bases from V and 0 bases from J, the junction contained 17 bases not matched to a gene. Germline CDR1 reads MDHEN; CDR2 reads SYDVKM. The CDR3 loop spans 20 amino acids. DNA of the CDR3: TGTGCCAGCAGTTCTCCATTCGGACAGGGACTGAGTAGTAGCAATCAGCCCCAGCATTTT. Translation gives CASSSPFGQGLSSSNQPQHF.

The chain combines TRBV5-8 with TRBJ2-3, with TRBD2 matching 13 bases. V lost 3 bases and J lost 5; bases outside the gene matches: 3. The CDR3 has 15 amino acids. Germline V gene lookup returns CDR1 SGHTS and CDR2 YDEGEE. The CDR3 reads CASSSGLAGRDTQYF. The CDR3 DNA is TGTGCCAGCAGCTCGGGACTAGCGGGACGAGATACGCAGTATTTT.

Here the CDR3 reads CASSLLEGSVGTDTQYF. The CDR3 DNA follows: TGTGCCAGCAGCTTATTAGAGGGGTCGGTGGGCACAGATACGCAGTATTTT. This chain links TRBV7-4 with TRBJ2-3; D could derive from TRBD1 or TRBD2 (5 bases each). The CDR3 has 17 amino acids. V shed 2 bases and J shed 1 base, with 16 bases lying between them. The V gene's germline CDR1 is SGHVT and CDR2 SQSDAQ.

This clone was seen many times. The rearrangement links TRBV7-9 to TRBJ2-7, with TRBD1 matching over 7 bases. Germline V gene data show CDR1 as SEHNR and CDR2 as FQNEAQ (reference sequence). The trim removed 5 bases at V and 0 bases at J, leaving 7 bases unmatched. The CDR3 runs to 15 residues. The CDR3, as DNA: TGTGCCAGCAGCGTGGGACAGCCGAGCTCCTACGAGCAGTACTTC. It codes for CASSVGQPSSYEQYF.